The following is a T cell receptor beta chain sequence with its context. This record belongs to a study of blood T cell repertoires in COVID-19. Study-wide background: In each case, the material was cDNA or gDNA derived from T cells, B-cell-depleted T cells, or PBMCs.

Seattle participants joined during active infection and were tracked over time. Clones were sequenced by immunoSEQ multiplex PCR, and TCRdb holds only the in-frame ones, with some missing. The data hold approximately 70,000 clones, with approximately 89% observed a single time. The CDR3 runs 18 residues. From germline, CDR1 is ENHRY and CDR2 SYGVKD. The V gene end was trimmed by 3 bases and the J gene end by 4 bases; junction bases not matched to a gene: 15. The chain combines TRBV10-3 with TRBJ2-3; 8 bases map to TRBD2. This TCR was sampled from a man in his fifties or sixties with COVID-19, enrolled during active disease. The sample comprised peripheral blood. This CDR3 is CAISDPGTGTRGPDTQYF. The CDR3, as DNA: TGTGCCATCAGTGACCCGGGGACCGGGACTAGGGGCCCAGATACGCAGTATTTT.